The 28 T cell receptor beta chains given below trace back to one sample, sequenced in a study of Ad26.COV2.S vaccination and SARS-CoV-2 variants. Libraries were prepared by immunoSEQ multiplex PCR; TCRdb keeps only in-frame clonotypes and omits some of them. The sample holds about 97,000 clones, around three quarters seen once. Here the sequenced sample was peripheral blood, taken after recovery from COVID-19. These receptors came from a human donor who had recovered from COVID-19.

This chain uses TRBV7-9 with TRBJ2-2; possible D gene TRBD1, 5 bases. Germline values: CDR1 SEHNR, CDR2 FQNEAQ (reference sequence). The CDR3 has 14 residues. V dropped 5 bases and J dropped 7 bases, with 14 bases sitting between them. For the CDR3, the DNA is TGTGCCAGCAGCCCAAGGACATTGGGCGGGGAGCTGTTTTTT. Its translation: CASSPRTLGGELFF. Using reference TRBV7-9 and TRBJ2-2 for the parts outside the CDR3, the full variable domain is DTGVSQNPRHKITKRGQNVTFRCDPISEHNRLYWYRQTLGQGPEFLTYFQNEAQLEKSRLLSDRFSAERPKGSFSTLEIQRTEQGDSAMYLCASSPRTLGGELFFGEGSRLTVL.

The V call is TRBV6-2 or TRBV6-3, the J call TRBJ2-1; the D is unclear. CDR1 is MNHEY, CDR2 SVGEGT, per germline. The CDR3 is 14 amino acids. V was cut by 0 bases and J by 6 bases, with 9 bases left in between. CDR3 DNA sequence: TGTGCCAGCAGTTACTCTCTCCACCTCAATGAGCAGTTCTTC. This codes for CASSYSLHLNEQFF.

The chain couples TRBV28 to TRBJ1-6; 11 bases fit TRBD1. Germline V CDR1 and CDR2: MDHEN, SYDVKM. This CDR3 comprises 16 residues. Trimming cost V 3 bases and J 9 bases; bases outside gene matches: 7. CDR3 nucleotides: TGTGCCAGCAGTTTCCAAGGGACAGGGGGTCGTTCACCCCTCCACTTT. Translation: CASSFQGTGGRSPLHF.

The rearrangement links TRBV27 to TRBJ2-2; D is perhaps TRBD1 or TRBD2 (5 bases each). Trimming pared 6 bases from V and 8 bases from J, leaving 25 bases between. The CDR3 spans 17 residues. Germline V CDR1 and CDR2: MNHEY, SMNVEV (reference sequence). The CDR3 loop is CASRFSPRDGRSGELFF. The CDR3 region has the DNA TGTGCCAGCAGATTCTCCCCCCGGGACGGTCGCTCAGGGGAGCTGTTTTTT.

The chain joins TRBV19 to TRBJ1-4; 7 nucleotides line up with TRBD1. Germline V gene sequence: CDR1 LNHDA, CDR2 SQIVND (reference sequence). V lost 4 bases and J lost 8; bases outside the gene matches: 7. This CDR3 region has 14 residues. CDR3 coding DNA: TGTGCCAGTAGTAAGCGACAGGGCGGAGAAAAACTGTTTTTT. Its translation: CASSKRQGGEKLFF.

A single count supports this clone. V is TRBV30 and J is TRBJ1-5, with D perhaps TRBD1 (5 bases). The CDR3 spans 16 residues. V lost 1 base, J lost 7 bases, and 20 bases lay in between. Germline CDR1 and CDR2: GTSNPN and SVGIG (reference sequence). DNA for the CDR3: TGTGCCTGGAGTGCGCCGGGACTCAGGGCATTACAGCCCCAGCATTTT. This gives the protein CAWSAPGLRALQPQHF. The variable domain in full, with the rest retrieved from reference TRBV30 and TRBJ1-5, is SQTIHQWPATLVQPVGSPLSLECTVEGTSNPNLYWYRQAAGRGLQLLFYSVGIGQISSEVPQNLSASRPQDRQFILSSKKLLLSDSGFYLCAWSAPGLRALQPQHFGDGTRLSIL.

As concerns this clone: A junction end diverges from the germline sequence, so it may reflect a read error. The rearrangement links TRBV7-9 to TRBJ1-2; unclear D gene. Looked up from germline, CDR1 is SEHNR and CDR2 is FQNEAQ (reference sequence). The CDR3 is 12 amino acids. The CDR3 region has the DNA TGTGCCAGCAGCTTAGTAGAATCCCCCTCCTTCTTC. Protein sequence: CASSLVESPSFF.

The chain couples TRBV5-6 to TRBJ1-1, with TRBD1 as a possible D gene (5 bases). V was cut by 6 bases and J by 3 bases, with 12 bases left in between. The CDR3 spans 13 residues. Germline assignment: CDR1 SGHDT and CDR2 YYEEEE. The CDR3 DNA reads TGTGCCAGCACCATTGGGGGGGACACTGAAGCTTTCTTT. As protein: CASTIGGDTEAFF.

The CDR3 region has the DNA TGTGCCAGTAGTATAGATTCCCGGGTCACCGATGGCTACACCTTC. This gives the protein CASSIDSRVTDGYTF. The chain uses TRBV19 and TRBJ1-2; D remains ambiguous. CDR3 size: 15 residues. The V gene lost 0 bases and the J gene lost 6 bases, with 14 bases spanning the gap. Germline CDR1 reads LNHDA; CDR2 reads SQIVND (reference sequence).

This chain connects TRBV28 to TRBJ2-5; the D gene is possibly TRBD2 (7 bases). The germline V and J ends were trimmed by 5 bases and 3 bases, with 19 bases remaining between them. The CDR3 runs 16 residues. Germline lookup yields CDR1 MDHEN and CDR2 SYDVKM. The CDR3 sequence: CASSERGGRVEETQYF. The CDR3, as DNA: TGTGCCAGCAGTGAAAGGGGGGGCCGAGTTGAAGAGACCCAGTACTTC. Full variable domain (remainder filled in from reference TRBV28 and TRBJ2-5): DVKVTQSSRYLVKRTGEKVFLECVQDMDHENMFWYRQDPGLGLRLIYFSYDVKMKEKGDIPEGYSVSREKKERFSLILESASTNQTSMYLCASSERGGRVEETQYFGPGTRLLVL.

The sample holds a few counts of this clone. The gene calls are TRBV5-1 and TRBJ1-3, with D hard to call. The CDR3 consists of 14 residues. From germline, CDR1 is SGHRS and CDR2 YFSETQ. Trimming cost V 0 bases and J 3 bases, with 7 bases left between them. CDR3 sequence reads: CASSLEHFGNTIYF. CDR3 coding DNA: TGCGCCAGCAGCTTGGAACACTTTGGAAACACCATATATTTT.

This sequence joins TRBV28 and TRBJ1-6; a possible D gene is TRBD1 (6 bases). The CDR3 extends over 18 amino acids. Trimming took off 3 bases at V and 0 bases at J, with 15 bases between the two ends. The V gene's germline CDR1 is MDHEN and CDR2 SYDVKM. The CDR3 nucleotides are TGTGCCAGCAGTTTGGGGGGGCTCTTGAGCTCCTATAATTCACCCCTCCACTTT. Its protein product is CASSLGGLLSSYNSPLHF.

The chain carries TRBV5-5 and TRBJ2-3; no definite D call. CDR1 SGHKS and CDR2 YYEKEE come from the germline V gene (reference sequence). The CDR3 extends over 15 amino acids. The ends were cut back, 0 bases at V and 2 bases at J, with 10 bases in the middle. CDR3 protein: CASSLGPPSTDTQYF. The CDR3 nucleotides read TGTGCCAGCAGCTTGGGGCCACCCTCCACAGATACGCAGTATTTT.

In its sample, this clone was seen once. The J gene is TRBJ2-7, the V gene TRBV18, with no clear D. This CDR3 contains 15 residues. Germline values: CDR1 KGHSH, CDR2 LQKENI. V gave up 5 bases and J gave up 2 bases, with 16 bases separating them. CDR3 coding DNA: TGTGCCAGCTCAAGTTCAATCGGGCCCACCTACGAGCAGTACTTC. Protein: CASSSSIGPTYEQYF.

This chain joins TRBV19 and TRBJ2-3; 7 bases align to TRBD1. Germline V CDR1 and CDR2: LNHDA, SQIVND (reference sequence). Trimming took 7 bases from V and 5 from J; bases not matched to a gene: 3. The CDR3 extends over 12 amino acids. CDR3 loop: CASKGAGDTQYF. Written as DNA, the CDR3 is TGTGCCAGTAAGGGGGCTGGAGATACGCAGTATTTT.

The chain carries TRBV19 and TRBJ2-1; TRBD1 agrees at 7 bases. With 6 bases clipped from V and 5 bases from J, the junction kept 10 bases outside the gene matches. Looked up from germline, CDR1 is LNHDA and CDR2 is SQIVND (reference sequence). The CDR3 totals 15 residues. The chain's CDR3 is CASRGLDRRNNEQFF. CDR3 bases: TGTGCCAGTAGAGGGTTGGACAGGCGAAACAATGAGCAGTTCTTC.

Comment on this clone: This same CDR3 is encoded by further DNA sequences in the sample. The chain uses TRBV12-3 or TRBV12-4 and TRBJ2-4; D remains ambiguous. The V gene lost 1 base and the J gene lost 0 bases, with 1 base spanning the gap. The CDR3 is 13 residues long. CDR3 sequence reads: CASSLVAKNIQYF. The DNA of the CDR3 is TGTGCCAGCAGTTTAGTAGCCAAAAACATTCAGTACTTC.

The chain links TRBV2 to TRBJ2-7, with 11 nucleotides matching TRBD1. The CDR3 totals 13 residues. V lost 8 bases and J lost 5; bases outside the gene matches: 5. The germline V gene encodes CDR1 SNHLY and CDR2 FYNNEI. The CDR3 DNA is TGTGCCAGCGTCCGGGACAGGGGGAACGAGCAGTACTTC. Translation gives CASVRDRGNEQYF. The full variable domain, in which reference TRBV2 and TRBJ2-7 provide the parts outside the CDR3, is EPEVTQTPSHQVTQMGQEVILRCVPISNHLYFYWYRQILGQKVEFLVSFYNNEISEKSEIFDDQFSVERPDGSNFTLKIRSTKLEDSAMYFCASVRDRGNEQYFGPGTRLTVT.

The chain combines TRBV28 with TRBJ2-7; D uncertain. V was cut by 4 bases and J by 3 bases, with 10 bases left in between. CDR1 MDHEN and CDR2 SYDVKM come from the germline V gene. There are 13 residues in the CDR3. The CDR3 sequence: CASSSTHNYEQYF. CDR3 sequence (DNA): TGTGCCAGCAGTTCCACCCACAACTACGAGCAGTACTTC.

This chain links TRBV11-2 with TRBJ1-2, with 7 bases identical to TRBD1. CDR1 is SGHAT, CDR2 FQNNGV, per germline. This CDR3 contains 15 residues. Trimming took 5 bases from V and 4 from J; bases not matched to a gene: 10. The CDR3: CASSAQQGDVYGYTF. CDR3 DNA sequence: TGTGCCAGCAGCGCCCAGCAGGGGGACGTCTATGGCTACACCTTC.

This chain uses TRBV5-1 with TRBJ2-4; D possibly uses TRBD1 or TRBD2 (7 bases each). Germline V gene sequence: CDR1 SGHRS, CDR2 YFSETQ. CDR3 length: 15 residues. Trimming removed 0 bases at V and 7 bases at J, with 14 bases between. CDR3 in amino acids: CASSLERDSSNIQYF. In DNA form, the CDR3 reads TGCGCCAGCAGCTTGGAGCGGGACAGTTCCAACATTCAGTACTTC.

This clone was seen only once. V gene TRBV28 combines with J gene TRBJ1-5; D not resolved. V shed 4 bases and J shed 1 base, with 8 bases lying between them. The CDR3 is 14 amino acids. The germline gives CDR1 MDHEN, CDR2 SYDVKM. The CDR3 reads CASSSSGSNQPQHF. The DNA for the CDR3 is TGTGCCAGCAGTTCCTCGGGGAGCAATCAGCCCCAGCATTTT.

The chain employs TRBV28 and TRBJ2-1; 10 bases are a match to TRBD2. The CDR3 extends over 15 amino acids. The junction had 12 bases not matched to a gene; V was cut back by 6 bases and J by 10 bases. In germline, CDR1 is MDHEN, CDR2 SYDVKM. The CDR3 protein is CASSKSGGALSEQFF. The CDR3 nucleotides read TGTGCCAGCAGCAAAAGCGGGGGGGCCCTTTCGGAGCAGTTCTTC.

CDR3 bases: TGTGCCACCAGCAGGAGTAGAACAGGGACCTATGGCTACACCTTC. This gives the protein CATSRSRTGTYGYTF. The chain joins TRBV15 to TRBJ1-2; maybe TRBD1 (6 bases). The germline V and J ends were trimmed by 3 bases and 4 bases, with 15 bases remaining between them. Germline CDR1 reads LNHNV; CDR2 reads YYDKDF (reference sequence). This CDR3 contains 15 residues.

This clone showed up many times. V is TRBV19 and J is TRBJ1-6, with 9 nucleotides matching TRBD1. Germline values: CDR1 LNHDA, CDR2 SQIVND (reference sequence). The trim removed 5 bases at V and 13 bases at J, leaving 9 bases unmatched. The CDR3 contains 14 residues. CDR3 in amino acids: CASSLPGTGNPLHF. CDR3 bases: TGTGCCAGTAGTCTACCCGGGACAGGGAATCCCCTCCACTTT. Supplemented by reference TRBV19 and TRBJ1-6, the full variable domain reads DGGITQSPKYLFRKEGQNVTLSCEQNLNHDAMYWYRQDPGQGLRLIYYSQIVNDFQKGDIAEGYSVSREKKESFPLTVTSAQKNPTAFYLCASSLPGTGNPLHFGNGTRLTVT.

The gene calls are TRBV3-1 (or the pseudogene TRBV3-2) and TRBJ2-6; TRBD1 is a possible D gene (6 bases). The V and J ends lost 1 base and 3 bases respectively, with 7 bases between them. CDR1 is LGHDT and CDR2 is YNNKEL in the germline V gene (reference sequence). The CDR3 is made up of 15 amino acids. The chain's CDR3 is CASSQGGGGANVLTF. The CDR3 bases are TGTGCCAGCAGCCAAGGAGGGGGTGGGGCCAACGTCCTGACTTTC.

The chain recombines TRBV3-1 (or the pseudogene TRBV3-2) with TRBJ2-1; D possibly corresponds to TRBD2 (5 bases). With 4 bases removed from V and 9 bases from J, the gap between germline ends came to 19 bases. The CDR3 has 15 residues. Per the germline V gene, CDR1 is LGHDT and CDR2 is YNNKEL (reference sequence). The CDR3 spells CASSRAGGSSGEQFF. CDR3 coding DNA: TGTGCCAGCAGCCGGGCAGGCGGGTCCTCGGGTGAGCAGTTCTTC.

This clone was found a few times. The chain recombines TRBV7-2 with TRBJ1-3; D unclear. Germline loops: CDR1 SGHTA, CDR2 FQGNSA. V was trimmed by 2 bases and J by 7 bases, leaving 3 bases between them. This CDR3 has 11 amino acids. The CDR3: CASSLQNTIYF. In nucleotides, the CDR3 is TGTGCCAGCAGCTTACAGAACACCATATATTTT. The whole variable domain, remainder taken from reference TRBV7-2 and TRBJ1-3, is GAGVSQSPSNKVTEKGKDVELRCDPISGHTALYWYRQSLGQGLEFLIYFQGNSAPDKSGLPSDRFSAERTGGSVSTLTIQRTQQEDSAVYLCASSLQNTIYFGEGSWLTVV.